A selection of T cell receptor beta chains follows, all from one sample in a study of cytomegalovirus exposure and HLA in healthy donors. Data came from immunoSEQ multiplex PCR; TCRdb stores just in-frame clones and leaves some out. The sample holds under 85,000 clones, around 70% seen once. The sample taken for sequencing was PBMCs. The source is a woman aged 25 to 39 in good health and CMV-seropositive. The CDR3 runs from the conserved cysteine through the conserved F or W. Fields, in order: CDR3 protein, CDR3 DNA, J gene, D gene, clone size, V gene. A D gene is named only where the DNA matches it firmly. Rows may omit the clone size; those that give it use once, few, many or a size class.

CDR3 protein: CASSLQPLNTEAFF; CDR3 DNA: TGTGCCAGCTCACTACAACCCTTGAACACTGAAGCTTTCTTT; J gene: TRBJ1-1; D gene: -; clone size: once; V gene: TRBV18
CDR3 protein: CAISETGGVYGYTF; CDR3 DNA: TGTGCCATCAGTGAGACAGGAGGGGTCTATGGCTACACCTTC; J gene: TRBJ1-2; D gene: -; clone size: -; V gene: TRBV10-3
CDR3 protein: CAISEEGGGGHEQYF; CDR3 DNA: TGTGCCATCAGTGAAGAGGGCGGGGGTGGCCACGAGCAGTACTTC; J gene: TRBJ2-7; D gene: TRBD2; clone size: -; V gene: TRBV10-3
CDR3 protein: CAWSGRAERWDMEYEQYF; CDR3 DNA: TGTGCCTGGAGTGGGAGAGCGGAAAGATGGGATATGGAGTACGAGCAGTACTTC; J gene: TRBJ2-7; D gene: -; clone size: -; V gene: TRBV30
CDR3 protein: CASSLGPDRSTDTQYF; CDR3 DNA: TGTGCCAGCAGTCTGGGGCCGGACAGAAGCACAGATACGCAGTATTTT; J gene: TRBJ2-3; D gene: -; clone size: few; V gene: TRBV11-2
CDR3 protein: CASSLFLGWAYGYTF; CDR3 DNA: TGTGCCAGCAGCCTGTTCCTGGGCTGGGCGTATGGCTACACCTTC; J gene: TRBJ1-2; D gene: -; clone size: -; V gene: TRBV21-1
CDR3 protein: CASKTSMSGYTF; CDR3 DNA: TGTGCCAGCAAAACCTCCATGAGTGGCTACACCTTC; J gene: TRBJ1-2; D gene: -; clone size: -; V gene: TRBV28
CDR3 protein: CASSPSPYTQYF; CDR3 DNA: TGTGCCAGCAGCCCGAGTCCCTACACGCAGTATTTT; J gene: TRBJ2-3; D gene: -; clone size: -; V gene: TRBV11-3
CDR3 protein: CAWSPAGGRGETQYF; CDR3 DNA: TGTGCCTGGAGTCCGGCTGGCGGGAGGGGGGAGACCCAGTACTTC; J gene: TRBJ2-5; D gene: TRBD2; clone size: -; V gene: TRBV30
CDR3 protein: CASSQTAGGGYTF; CDR3 DNA: TGTGCCAGCAGCCAGACGGCGGGGGGTGGCTACACCTTC; J gene: TRBJ1-2; D gene: -; clone size: -; V gene: TRBV6-5
CDR3 protein: CASSQEYGAEAFF; CDR3 DNA: TGTGCCAGCAGTCAAGAGTATGGGGCGGAAGCTTTCTTT; J gene: TRBJ1-1; D gene: -; clone size: -; V gene: TRBV7-2
CDR3 protein: CASRTGEVTQYF; CDR3 DNA: TGTGCCTCTAGGACAGGGGAAGTGACCCAGTACTTC; J gene: TRBJ2-5; D gene: TRBD1; clone size: -; V gene: TRBV30
CDR3 protein: CASRETGGSTEAFF; CDR3 DNA: TGTGCCAGCAGAGAGACAGGGGGGAGCACTGAAGCTTTCTTT; J gene: TRBJ1-1; D gene: TRBD1; clone size: -; V gene: TRBV6-5
CDR3 protein: CASSLAEGGGGYTF; CDR3 DNA: TGTGCCAGCAGCTTGGCCGAAGGGGGCGGTGGCTACACCTTC; J gene: TRBJ1-2; D gene: TRBD1; clone size: -; V gene: TRBV5-6
CDR3 protein: CASSRAPREAGYTF; CDR3 DNA: TGCGCCAGCAGCCGGGCCCCCCGGGAGGCAGGCTACACCTTC; J gene: TRBJ1-2; D gene: -; clone size: -; V gene: TRBV4-1
CDR3 protein: CASSDRVEKLFF; CDR3 DNA: TGTGCCAGCAGTGATCGGGTGGAAAAACTGTTTTTT; J gene: TRBJ1-4; D gene: -; clone size: -; V gene: TRBV28
CDR3 protein: CASSSPGQGDETQYF; CDR3 DNA: TGTGCCAGCAGTTCCCCCGGACAGGGTGACGAGACCCAGTACTTC; J gene: TRBJ2-5; D gene: TRBD1; clone size: -; V gene: TRBV28
CDR3 protein: CAWSVQANTEAFF; CDR3 DNA: TGTGCCTGGAGTGTACAGGCGAACACTGAAGCTTTCTTT; J gene: TRBJ1-1; D gene: -; clone size: -; V gene: TRBV30
CDR3 protein: CASSSYRGGGELFF; CDR3 DNA: TGCGCCAGCAGCTCCTACAGGGGCGGCGGGGAGCTGTTTTTT; J gene: TRBJ2-2; D gene: TRBD1; clone size: few; V gene: TRBV5-1
CDR3 protein: CASSRRVSYNEQFF; CDR3 DNA: TGTGCCAGCAGCCGTAGAGTATCCTACAATGAGCAGTTCTTC; J gene: TRBJ2-1; D gene: -; clone size: -; V gene: TRBV7-9
CDR3 protein: CASSYTGNYEQYF; CDR3 DNA: TGCGCCAGCAGCTACACAGGGAACTACGAGCAGTACTTC; J gene: TRBJ2-7; D gene: -; clone size: -; V gene: TRBV5-1
CDR3 protein: CASSLEQGFGEQFF; CDR3 DNA: TGTGCCAGCAGTCTCGAACAGGGGTTTGGTGAGCAGTTCTTC; J gene: TRBJ2-1; D gene: TRBD1; clone size: few; V gene: TRBV6-5
CDR3 protein: CASSERGLRNGYTF; CDR3 DNA: TGTGCCAGCAGTGAACGCGGCCTCCGGAATGGCTACACCTTC; J gene: TRBJ1-2; D gene: -; clone size: -; V gene: TRBV2
CDR3 protein: CASSLEGTGGGLKFF; CDR3 DNA: TGCGCCAGCAGCTTGGAGGGGACAGGGGGCGGTTTGAAGTTCTTC; J gene: TRBJ2-1; D gene: TRBD1; clone size: once; V gene: TRBV5-1
CDR3 protein: CATRLAGAGELFF; CDR3 DNA: TGTGCCACCCGACTAGCGGGAGCTGGGGAGCTGTTTTTT; J gene: TRBJ2-2; D gene: TRBD2; clone size: -; V gene: TRBV28
CDR3 protein: CASRKLQGAETQYF; CDR3 DNA: TGTGCCAGCAGAAAACTACAGGGAGCAGAGACCCAGTACTTC; J gene: TRBJ2-5; D gene: -; clone size: medium-sized; V gene: TRBV2
CDR3 protein: CSASQGAPGNTIYF; CDR3 DNA: TGCAGCGCCTCACAGGGGGCCCCTGGAAACACCATATATTTT; J gene: TRBJ1-3; D gene: TRBD1; clone size: -; V gene: TRBV29-1
CDR3 protein: CATSGLAGADTQYF; CDR3 DNA: TGTGCCACCAGCGGACTAGCGGGAGCAGATACGCAGTATTTT; J gene: TRBJ2-3; D gene: TRBD2; clone size: -; V gene: TRBV15
CDR3 protein: CASSLGQEETQYF; CDR3 DNA: TGTGCCAGCAGCCTCGGACAGGAAGAGACCCAGTACTTC; J gene: TRBJ2-5; D gene: TRBD1; clone size: -; V gene: TRBV13
CDR3 protein: CASSLEFNMNTEAFF; CDR3 DNA: TGCGCCAGCAGCTTGGAGTTCAACATGAACACTGAAGCTTTCTTT; J gene: TRBJ1-1; D gene: -; clone size: few; V gene: TRBV5-1